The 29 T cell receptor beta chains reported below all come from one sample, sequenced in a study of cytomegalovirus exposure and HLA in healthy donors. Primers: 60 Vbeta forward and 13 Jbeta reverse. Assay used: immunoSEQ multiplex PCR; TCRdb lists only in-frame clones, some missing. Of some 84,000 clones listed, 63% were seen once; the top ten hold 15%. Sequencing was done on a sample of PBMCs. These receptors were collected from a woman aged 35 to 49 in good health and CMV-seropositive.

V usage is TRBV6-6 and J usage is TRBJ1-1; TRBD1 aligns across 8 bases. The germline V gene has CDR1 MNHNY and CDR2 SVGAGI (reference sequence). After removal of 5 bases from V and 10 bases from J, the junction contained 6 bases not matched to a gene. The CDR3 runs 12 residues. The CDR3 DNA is TGTGCCAGCAGTAATCTAGACAGGGGAGCTTTCTTT. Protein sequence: CASSNLDRGAFF.

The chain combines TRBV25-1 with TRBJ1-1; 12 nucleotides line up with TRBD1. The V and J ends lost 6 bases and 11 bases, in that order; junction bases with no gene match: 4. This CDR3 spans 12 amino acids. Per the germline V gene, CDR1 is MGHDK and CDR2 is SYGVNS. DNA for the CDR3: TGTGCCAGCAGGGGACAGGGGGCGAGGGCTTTCTTT. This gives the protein CASRGQGARAFF.

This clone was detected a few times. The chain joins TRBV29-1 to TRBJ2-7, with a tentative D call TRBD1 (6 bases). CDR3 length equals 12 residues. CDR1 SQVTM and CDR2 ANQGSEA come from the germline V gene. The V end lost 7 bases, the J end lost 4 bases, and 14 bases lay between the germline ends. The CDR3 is CSAMGATYEQYF. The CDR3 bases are TGCAGCGCGATGGGGGCCACGTACGAGCAGTACTTC.

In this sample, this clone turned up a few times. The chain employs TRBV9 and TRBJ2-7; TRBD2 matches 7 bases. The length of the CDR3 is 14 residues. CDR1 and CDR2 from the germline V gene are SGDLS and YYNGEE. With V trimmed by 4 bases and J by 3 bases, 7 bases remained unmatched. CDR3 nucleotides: TGTGCCAGCAGCCCGGGGGGTATAGGCTACGAGCAGTACTTC. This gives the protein CASSPGGIGYEQYF.

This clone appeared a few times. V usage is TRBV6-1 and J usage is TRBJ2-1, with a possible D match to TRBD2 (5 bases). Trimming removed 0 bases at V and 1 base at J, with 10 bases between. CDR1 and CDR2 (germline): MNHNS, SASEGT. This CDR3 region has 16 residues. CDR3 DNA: TGTGCCAGCAGTGAAGCGCGGGCGCGTTCCTACAATGAGCAGTTCTTC. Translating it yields CASSEARARSYNEQFF.

CDR3 sequence reads: CASSRPGGTEAFF. The CDR3 DNA reads TGTGCCAGCAGCCGACCCGGGGGAACTGAAGCTTTCTTT. The rearrangement links TRBV4-2 to TRBJ1-1; tentative D call: TRBD1 (5 bases). Germline V gene sequence: CDR1 LGHNA, CDR2 YNFKEQ. V shed 4 bases and J shed 5 bases, with 11 bases lying between them. The CDR3 spans 13 residues.

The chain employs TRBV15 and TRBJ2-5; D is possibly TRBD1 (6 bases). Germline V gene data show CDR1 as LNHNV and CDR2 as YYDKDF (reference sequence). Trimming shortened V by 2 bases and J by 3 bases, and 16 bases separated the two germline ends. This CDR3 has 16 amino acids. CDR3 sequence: CATSRQGTLQKETQYF. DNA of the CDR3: TGTGCCACCAGCAGACAGGGGACACTACAGAAAGAGACCCAGTACTTC.

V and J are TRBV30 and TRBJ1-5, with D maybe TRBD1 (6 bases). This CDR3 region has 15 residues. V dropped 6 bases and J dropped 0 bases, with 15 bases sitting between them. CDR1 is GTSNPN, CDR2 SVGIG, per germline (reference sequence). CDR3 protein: CACAADRNSNQPQHF. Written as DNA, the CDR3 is TGTGCCTGTGCCGCGGACAGAAATAGCAATCAGCCCCAGCATTTT.

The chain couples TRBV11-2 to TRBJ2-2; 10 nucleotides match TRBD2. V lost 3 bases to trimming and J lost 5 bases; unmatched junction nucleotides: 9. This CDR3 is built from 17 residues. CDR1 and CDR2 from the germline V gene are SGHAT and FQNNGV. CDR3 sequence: CASSFTSGNQGTGELFF. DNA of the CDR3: TGTGCCAGCAGCTTCACTAGCGGGAACCAGGGGACCGGGGAGCTGTTTTTT.

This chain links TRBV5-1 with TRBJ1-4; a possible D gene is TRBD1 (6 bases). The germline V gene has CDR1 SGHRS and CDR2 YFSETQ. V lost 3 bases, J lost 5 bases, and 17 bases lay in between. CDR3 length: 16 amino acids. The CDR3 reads CASSSNPGQGNEKLFF. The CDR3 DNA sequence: TGCGCCAGCAGCTCGAATCCCGGCCAGGGGAATGAAAAACTGTTTTTT.

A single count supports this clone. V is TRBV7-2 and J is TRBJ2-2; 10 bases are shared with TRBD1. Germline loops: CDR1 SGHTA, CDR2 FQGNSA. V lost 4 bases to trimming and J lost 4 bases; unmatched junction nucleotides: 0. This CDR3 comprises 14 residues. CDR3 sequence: CASSWTGGTGELFF. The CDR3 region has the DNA TGTGCCAGCAGCTGGACAGGGGGCACCGGGGAGCTGTTTTTT.

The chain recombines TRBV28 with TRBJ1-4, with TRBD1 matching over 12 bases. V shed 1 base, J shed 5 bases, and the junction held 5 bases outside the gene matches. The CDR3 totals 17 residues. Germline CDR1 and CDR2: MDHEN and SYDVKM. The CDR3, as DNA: TGTGCCAGCAGTTTATTGGGGACAGGGGGCGCGAATGAAAAACTGTTTTTT. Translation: CASSLLGTGGANEKLFF.

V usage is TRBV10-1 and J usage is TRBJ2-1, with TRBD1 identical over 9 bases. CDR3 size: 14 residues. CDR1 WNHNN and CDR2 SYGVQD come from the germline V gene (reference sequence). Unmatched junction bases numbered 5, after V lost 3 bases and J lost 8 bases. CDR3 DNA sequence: TGCGCCAGCAGTGAAATACAGGGGGCCCATGAGCAGTTCTTC. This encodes CASSEIQGAHEQFF.

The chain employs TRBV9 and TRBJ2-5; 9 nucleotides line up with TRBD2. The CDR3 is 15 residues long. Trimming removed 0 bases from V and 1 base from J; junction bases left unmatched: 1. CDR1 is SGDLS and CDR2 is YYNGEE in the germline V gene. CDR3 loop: CASSVDSGGQETQYF. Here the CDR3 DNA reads TGTGCCAGCAGCGTAGATAGCGGGGGCCAAGAGACCCAGTACTTC.

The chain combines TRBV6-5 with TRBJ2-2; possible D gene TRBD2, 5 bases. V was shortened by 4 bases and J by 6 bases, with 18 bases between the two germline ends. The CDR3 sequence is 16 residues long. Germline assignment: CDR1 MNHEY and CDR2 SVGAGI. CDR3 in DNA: TGTGCCAGCAGTTCCGACGGCGGACTTTTTGCCGGGGAGCTGTTTTTT. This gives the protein CASSSDGGLFAGELFF.

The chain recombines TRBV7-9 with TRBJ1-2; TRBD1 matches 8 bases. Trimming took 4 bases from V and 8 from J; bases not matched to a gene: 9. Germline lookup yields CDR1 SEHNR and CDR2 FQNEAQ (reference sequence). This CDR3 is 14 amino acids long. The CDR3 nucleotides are TGTGCCAGCAGCTCACAGGGGGTCGCGGGAGGCTACACCTTC. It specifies CASSSQGVAGGYTF. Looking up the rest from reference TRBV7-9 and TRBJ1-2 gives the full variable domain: DTGVSQNPRHKITKRGQNVTFRCDPISEHNRLYWYRQTLGQGPEFLTYFQNEAQLEKSRLLSDRFSAERPKGSFSTLEIQRTEQGDSAMYLCASSSQGVAGGYTFGSGTRLTVV.

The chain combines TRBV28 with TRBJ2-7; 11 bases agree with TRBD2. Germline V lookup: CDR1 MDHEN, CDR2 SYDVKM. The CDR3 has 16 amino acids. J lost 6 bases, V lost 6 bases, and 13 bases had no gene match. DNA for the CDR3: TGTGCCAGCAGACAACAGACTAGCGGGACCTTCCCCGAGCAGTACTTC. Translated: CASRQQTSGTFPEQYF.

The CDR3 spells CASSDIAEAFF. The CDR3 DNA reads as TGTGCCAGCAGTGATATCGCTGAAGCTTTCTTT. The chain recombines TRBV2 with TRBJ1-1; D unclear. The CDR3 is made up of 11 amino acids. CDR1 and CDR2 from the germline V gene are SNHLY and FYNNEI. Trimming removed 3 bases from V and 6 bases from J, with 5 bases in between.

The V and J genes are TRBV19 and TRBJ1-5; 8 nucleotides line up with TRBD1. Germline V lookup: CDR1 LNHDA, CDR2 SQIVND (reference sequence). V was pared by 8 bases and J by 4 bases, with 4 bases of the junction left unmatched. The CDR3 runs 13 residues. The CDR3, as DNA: TGTGCCAGTGGGGGGACAGGTAATCAGCCCCAGCATTTT. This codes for CASGGTGNQPQHF.

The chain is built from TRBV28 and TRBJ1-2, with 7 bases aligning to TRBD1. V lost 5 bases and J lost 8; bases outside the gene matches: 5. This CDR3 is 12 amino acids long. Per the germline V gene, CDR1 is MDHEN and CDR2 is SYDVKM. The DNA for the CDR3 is TGTGCCAGCAGTACAGGGGAGTGGGGCTACACCTTC. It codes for CASSTGEWGYTF.

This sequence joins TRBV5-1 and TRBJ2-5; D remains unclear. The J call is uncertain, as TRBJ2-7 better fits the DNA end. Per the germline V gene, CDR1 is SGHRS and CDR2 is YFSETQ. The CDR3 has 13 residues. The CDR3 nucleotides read TGCGCCAGCAGCTTGGAGAGCAACTACGAGCAGTACTTC. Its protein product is CASSLESNYEQYF.

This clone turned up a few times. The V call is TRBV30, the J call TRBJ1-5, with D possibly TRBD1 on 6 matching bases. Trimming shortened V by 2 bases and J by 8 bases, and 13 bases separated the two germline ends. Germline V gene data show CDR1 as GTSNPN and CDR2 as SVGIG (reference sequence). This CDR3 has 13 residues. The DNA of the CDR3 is TGTGCCTGGAGTCAGGGGCGGTCGGAGCCCCAGCATTTT. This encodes CAWSQGRSEPQHF.

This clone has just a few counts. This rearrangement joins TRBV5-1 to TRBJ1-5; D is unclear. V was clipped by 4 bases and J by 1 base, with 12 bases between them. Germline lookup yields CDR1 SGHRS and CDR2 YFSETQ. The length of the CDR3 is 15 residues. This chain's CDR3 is CASSADFRSNQPQHF. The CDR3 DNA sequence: TGCGCCAGCAGCGCAGACTTTAGGAGCAATCAGCCCCAGCATTTT. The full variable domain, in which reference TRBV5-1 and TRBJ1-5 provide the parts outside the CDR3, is KAGVTQTPRYLIKTRGQQVTLSCSPISGHRSVSWYQQTPGQGLQFLFEYFSETQRNKGNFPGRFSGRQFSNSRSEMNVSTLELGDSALYLCASSADFRSNQPQHFGDGTRLSIL.

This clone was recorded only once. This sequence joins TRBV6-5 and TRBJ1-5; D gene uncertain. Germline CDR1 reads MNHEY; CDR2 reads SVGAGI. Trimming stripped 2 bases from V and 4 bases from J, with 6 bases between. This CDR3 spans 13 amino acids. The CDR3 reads CASSYLSNQPQHF. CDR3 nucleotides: TGTGCCAGCAGTTACCTGAGTAATCAGCCCCAGCATTTT.

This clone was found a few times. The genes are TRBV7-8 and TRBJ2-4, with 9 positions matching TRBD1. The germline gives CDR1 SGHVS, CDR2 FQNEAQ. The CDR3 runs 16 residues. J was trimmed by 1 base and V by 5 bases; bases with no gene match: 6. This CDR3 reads CASSGGTGIAKNIQYF. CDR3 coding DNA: TGTGCCAGCAGCGGGGGGACAGGGATCGCCAAAAACATTCAGTACTTC.

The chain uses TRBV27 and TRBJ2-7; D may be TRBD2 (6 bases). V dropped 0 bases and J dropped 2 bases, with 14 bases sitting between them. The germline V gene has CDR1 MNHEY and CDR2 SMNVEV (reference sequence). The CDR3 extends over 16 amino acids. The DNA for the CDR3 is TGTGCCAGCAGTTTATCGTCTGGAGGGGCCGCCTACGAGCAGTACTTC. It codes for CASSLSSGGAAYEQYF.

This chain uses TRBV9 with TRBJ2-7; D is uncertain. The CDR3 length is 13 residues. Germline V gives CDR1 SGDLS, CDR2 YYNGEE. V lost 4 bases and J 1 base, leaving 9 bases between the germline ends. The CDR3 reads CASSLHDSYEQYF. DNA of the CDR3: TGTGCCAGCAGCTTACACGATTCCTACGAGCAGTACTTC.

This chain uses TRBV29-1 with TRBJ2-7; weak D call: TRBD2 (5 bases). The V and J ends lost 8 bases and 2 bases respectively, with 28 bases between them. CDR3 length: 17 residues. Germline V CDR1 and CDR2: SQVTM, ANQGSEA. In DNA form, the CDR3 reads TGCAGCACAAAGGCGGGCGGCGCCTACCGACGGCCCTACGAGCAGTACTTC. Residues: CSTKAGGAYRRPYEQYF.

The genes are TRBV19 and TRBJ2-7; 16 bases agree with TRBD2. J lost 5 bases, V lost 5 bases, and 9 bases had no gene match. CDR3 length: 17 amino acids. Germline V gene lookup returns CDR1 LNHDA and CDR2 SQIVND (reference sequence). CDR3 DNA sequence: TGTGCCAGTAGTGCGGGACTAGCGGGAGGGCCGCACCACGAGCAGTACTTC. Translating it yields CASSAGLAGGPHHEQYF.